A single sample gave rise to the 17 T cell receptor beta chains below, sequenced in a study of cytomegalovirus exposure and HLA in healthy donors. The primer mix had 60 Vbeta and 13 Jbeta primers. Profiled with immunoSEQ multiplex PCR; TCRdb holds only in-frame clones, not every one. The repertoire holds 100,000 to 150,000 clones, 83% seen once, with approximately 3.6% in the top ten. The specimen sequenced was PBMCs. These TCRs come from a middle-aged woman in good health and CMV-seropositive.

The rearrangement uses TRBV4-1 and TRBJ2-7; 8 bases line up with TRBD2. CDR1 is MGHRA and CDR2 is YSYEKL in the germline V gene. The CDR3 has 17 residues. The J segment lost 4 bases and the V segment lost 2 bases, leaving 13 bases of the junction unmatched. Here the CDR3 reads CASSQRYLAGLGYEQYF. The CDR3 coding sequence is TGCGCCAGCAGCCAACGATACTTAGCGGGATTGGGATACGAGCAGTACTTC.

This clone was counted between two and nine times. The chain links TRBV7-8 to TRBJ2-7; D might be TRBD2 (5 bases). Trimming removed 5 bases from V and 2 bases from J, with 13 bases in between. The CDR3 covers 14 residues. Germline V CDR1 and CDR2: SGHVS, FQNEAQ. CDR3 loop: CASSRDLGAYEQYF. In nucleotides, the CDR3 is TGTGCCAGCAGCCGAGACCTCGGGGCCTACGAGCAGTACTTC.

The count of this clone is one. This rearrangement joins TRBV30 to TRBJ1-5; perhaps TRBD1 as D (5 bases). The CDR3 is made up of 13 amino acids. Germline CDR1 reads GTSNPN; CDR2 reads SVGIG (reference sequence). Trimming removed 1 base from V and 6 bases from J, with 10 bases in between. CDR3 sequence reads: CAWSGQGGQPQHF. The CDR3 bases are TGTGCCTGGAGTGGGCAGGGAGGTCAGCCCCAGCATTTT. The whole variable domain, remainder taken from reference TRBV30 and TRBJ1-5, is SQTIHQWPATLVQPVGSPLSLECTVEGTSNPNLYWYRQAAGRGLQLLFYSVGIGQISSEVPQNLSASRPQDRQFILSSKKLLLSDSGFYLCAWSGQGGQPQHFGDGTRLSIL.

The rearrangement joins TRBV7-8 to TRBJ1-2; 8 bases are a match to TRBD1. This CDR3 contains 18 residues. CDR1 is SGHVS, CDR2 FQNEAQ, per germline. The ends lost 5 bases at V and 3 bases at J; junction bases unmatched: 17. CDR3 nucleotides: TGTGCCAGCAGCCAACCACTCGGACAGGGATTATCAGACTATGGCTACACCTTC. Its translation: CASSQPLGQGLSDYGYTF.

J is TRBJ2-5 and V is TRBV5-4; D perhaps matches TRBD2 (6 bases). Germline V lookup: CDR1 SGHNT, CDR2 YYREEE (reference sequence). The CDR3 covers 16 residues. V lost 1 base and J lost 2, with 15 bases in between. DNA for the CDR3: TGTGCCAGCAGCTTGTTTGCTGTTAGCGGACAAGAGACCCAGTACTTC. Amino acid sequence: CASSLFAVSGQETQYF.

The rearrangement uses TRBV7-2 and TRBJ2-5; D might be TRBD2 (6 bases). Between the trimmed V and J ends, which lost 1 base and 5 bases, there was a span of 14 bases. This CDR3 contains 15 residues. The germline V gene encodes CDR1 SGHTA and CDR2 FQGNSA. The DNA of the CDR3 is TGTGCCAGCAGCTTAGTGGCGGGAATTAGGGAGACCCAGTACTTC. Protein sequence: CASSLVAGIRETQYF.

The chain combines TRBV5-4 with TRBJ2-5; maybe TRBD2 (6 bases). V lost 0 bases and J 4 bases, leaving 7 bases between the germline ends. The CDR3 is made up of 13 amino acids. CDR1 SGHNT and CDR2 YYREEE come from the germline V gene (reference sequence). This CDR3 is CASSLAGGETQYF. Written as DNA, the CDR3 is TGTGCCAGCAGCTTGGCCGGGGGAGAGACCCAGTACTTC.

The genes are TRBV5-1 and TRBJ2-1; tentative D call: TRBD2 (6 bases). CDR1 is SGHRS, CDR2 YFSETQ, per germline. There are 17 residues in the CDR3. Between the trimmed V and J ends, which lost 1 base and 6 bases, there was a span of 20 bases. The CDR3 is CASSLNPGLIRGNEQFF. The CDR3 DNA is TGCGCCAGCAGCTTGAATCCGGGACTTATAAGGGGCAATGAGCAGTTCTTC.

V gene TRBV29-1 combines with J gene TRBJ2-5; TRBD2 matches 7 bases. This CDR3 comprises 15 residues. Germline CDR1 and CDR2: SQVTM and ANQGSEA. With V trimmed by 1 base and J by 5 bases, 10 bases remained unmatched. CDR3 protein: CSVEGSSGGVETQYF. CDR3 coding DNA: TGCAGCGTTGAAGGATCTAGCGGAGGGGTGGAGACCCAGTACTTC.

J is TRBJ2-3 and V is TRBV4-1, with 11 bases that match TRBD2. The CDR3 is 15 amino acids. J gave up 2 bases and V 4 bases, and 2 bases lay outside the gene matches. CDR1 is MGHRA, CDR2 YSYEKL, per germline. CDR3 DNA: TGCGCCAGCAGCCGACTAGCGGGGTTCACAGATACGCAGTATTTT. This codes for CASSRLAGFTDTQYF.

The gene calls are TRBV7-2 and TRBJ1-2; 9 bases fit TRBD1. The CDR3 has 12 amino acids. Germline-derived CDR1 and CDR2 are SGHTA and FQGNSA. V shed 5 bases, J shed 7 bases, and the junction held 2 bases outside the gene matches. The DNA of the CDR3 is TGTGCCAGCAGCAAACAGGGGGCTGGCTACACCTTC. Protein: CASSKQGAGYTF.

This clone was counted once. The V gene is TRBV29-1, the J gene TRBJ2-3, with TRBD2 identical over 8 bases. Germline V gives CDR1 SQVTM, CDR2 ANQGSEA. Losses at the gene ends were 0 bases for V and 4 bases for J; bases not matched to a gene: 9. The CDR3 totals 16 residues. The DNA for the CDR3 is TGCAGCGTTGAAGATCGTAGCGGGATTGACCCAGATACGCAGTATTTT. Its protein is CSVEDRSGIDPDTQYF.

The CDR3 nucleotides read TGTGCCAGCAGTGAAAAACACAGTGGGAGTGAAAAACTGTTTTTT. This codes for CASSEKHSGSEKLFF. V and J are TRBV6-1 and TRBJ1-4; D gene uncertain. The V and J ends lost 2 bases and 7 bases respectively, with 14 bases between them. This CDR3 contains 15 residues. CDR1 and CDR2 from the germline V gene are MNHNS and SASEGT.

The chain combines TRBV6-6 with TRBJ2-5, with D unresolved. The CDR3 length is 13 residues. Trimming left V 5 bases short and J 5 bases short, with 12 bases between. Germline V lookup: CDR1 MNHNY, CDR2 SVGAGI (reference sequence). CDR3 sequence (DNA): TGTGCCAGCAGTGCAAGACAAGAGGAGACCCAGTACTTC. Amino acids: CASSARQEETQYF.

The chain uses TRBV30 and TRBJ1-4, with 7 bases identical to TRBD1. CDR3 length: 12 residues. The J segment lost 6 bases and the V segment lost 3 bases, leaving 1 base of the junction unmatched. Germline V gives CDR1 GTSNPN, CDR2 SVGIG (reference sequence). DNA of the CDR3: TGTGCCTGGAGCGACAGGGATGAAAAACTGTTTTTT. Translating it yields CAWSDRDEKLFF. The full variable domain, completed using reference TRBV30 and TRBJ1-4, is SQTIHQWPATLVQPVGSPLSLECTVEGTSNPNLYWYRQAAGRGLQLLFYSVGIGQISSEVPQNLSASRPQDRQFILSSKKLLLSDSGFYLCAWSDRDEKLFFGSGTQLSVL.

In this sample, this clone turned up once. The chain uses TRBV27 and TRBJ2-3; D is possibly TRBD2 (5 bases). Trimming left V 5 bases short and J 5 bases short, with 14 bases between. Looked up from germline, CDR1 is MNHEY and CDR2 is SMNVEV (reference sequence). The CDR3 totals 14 residues. CDR3 coding DNA: TGTGCCAGCAGTGGTGGGAGAGATGGAGATACGCAGTATTTT. This sequence encodes CASSGGRDGDTQYF.

J is TRBJ2-7 and V is TRBV6-6; D may be TRBD1 (6 bases). Trimming took off 6 bases at V and 0 bases at J, with 15 bases between the two ends. There are 15 residues in the CDR3. Per the germline V gene, CDR1 is MNHNY and CDR2 is SVGAGI (reference sequence). CDR3 residues: CASSSAGASSYEQYF. DNA for the CDR3: TGTGCCAGCAGCTCCGCAGGGGCTAGCTCCTACGAGCAGTACTTC.